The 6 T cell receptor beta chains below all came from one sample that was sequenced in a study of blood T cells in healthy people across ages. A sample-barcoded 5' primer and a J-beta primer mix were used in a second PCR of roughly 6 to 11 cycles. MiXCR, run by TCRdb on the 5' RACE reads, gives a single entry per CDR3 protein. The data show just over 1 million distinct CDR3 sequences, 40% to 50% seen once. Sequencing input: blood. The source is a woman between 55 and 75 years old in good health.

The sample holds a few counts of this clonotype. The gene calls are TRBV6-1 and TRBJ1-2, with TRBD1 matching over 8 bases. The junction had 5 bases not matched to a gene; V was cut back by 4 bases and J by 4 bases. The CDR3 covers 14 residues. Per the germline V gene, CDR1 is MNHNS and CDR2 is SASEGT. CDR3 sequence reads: CASSAGGYGYGYTF. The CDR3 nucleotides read TGTGCCAGCAGTGCAGGGGGCTACGGCTATGGCTACACCTTC.

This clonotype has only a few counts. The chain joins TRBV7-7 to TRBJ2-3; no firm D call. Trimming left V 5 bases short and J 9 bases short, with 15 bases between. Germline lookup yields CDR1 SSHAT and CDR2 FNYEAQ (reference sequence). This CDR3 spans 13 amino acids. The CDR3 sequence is CASSVDPGRTQYF. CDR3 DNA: TGTGCCAGCAGCGTAGATCCGGGTCGGACGCAGTATTTT. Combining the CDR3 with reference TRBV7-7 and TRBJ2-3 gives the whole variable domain GAGVSQSPRYKVTKRGQDVTLRCDPISSHATLYWYQQALGQGPEFLTYFNYEAQPDKSGLPSDRFSAERPEGSISTLTIQRTEQRDSAMYRCASSVDPGRTQYFGPGTRLTVL.

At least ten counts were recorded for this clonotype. The CDR3 bases are TGTGCCAGCAGCCGCGGGAGAGGGGCCTCCTCCTACAATGAGCAGTTCTTC. Amino acids: CASSRGRGASSYNEQFF. V gene TRBV7-8 combines with J gene TRBJ2-1, with 7 positions matching TRBD2. The CDR3 loop spans 17 amino acids. Germline-derived CDR1 and CDR2 are SGHVS and FQNEAQ. Trimming cost V 5 bases and J 0 bases; bases outside gene matches: 10.

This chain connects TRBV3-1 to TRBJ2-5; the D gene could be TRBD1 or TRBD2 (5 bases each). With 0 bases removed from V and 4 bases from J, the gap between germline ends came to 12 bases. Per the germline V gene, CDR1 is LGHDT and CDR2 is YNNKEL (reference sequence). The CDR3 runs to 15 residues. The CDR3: CASSQDLWGTETQYF. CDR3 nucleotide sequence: TGTGCCAGCAGCCAAGATCTGTGGGGGACAGAGACCCAGTACTTC.

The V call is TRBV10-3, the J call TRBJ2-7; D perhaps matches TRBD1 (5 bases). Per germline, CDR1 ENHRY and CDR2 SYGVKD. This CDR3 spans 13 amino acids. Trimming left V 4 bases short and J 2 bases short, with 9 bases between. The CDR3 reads CAISAIGAYEQYF. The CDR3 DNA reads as TGTGCCATCAGTGCGATAGGGGCCTACGAGCAGTACTTC.

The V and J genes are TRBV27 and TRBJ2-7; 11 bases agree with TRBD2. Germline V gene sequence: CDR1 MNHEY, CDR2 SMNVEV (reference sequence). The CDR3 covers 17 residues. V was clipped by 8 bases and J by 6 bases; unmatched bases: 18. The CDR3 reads CASGPGLAEPQLGEQYF. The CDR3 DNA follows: TGTGCCAGCGGACCGGGACTAGCGGAACCCCAGCTCGGCGAGCAGTACTTC.